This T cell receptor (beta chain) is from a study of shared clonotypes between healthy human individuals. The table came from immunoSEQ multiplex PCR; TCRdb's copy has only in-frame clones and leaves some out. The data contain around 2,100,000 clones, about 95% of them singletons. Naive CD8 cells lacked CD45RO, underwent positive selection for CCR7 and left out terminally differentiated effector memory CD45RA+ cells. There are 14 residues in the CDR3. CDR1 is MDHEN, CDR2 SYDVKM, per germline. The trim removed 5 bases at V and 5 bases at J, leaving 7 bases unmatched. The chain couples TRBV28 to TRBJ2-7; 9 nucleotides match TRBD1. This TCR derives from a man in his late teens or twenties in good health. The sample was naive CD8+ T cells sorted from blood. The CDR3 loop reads CASSTGQGRDEQYF. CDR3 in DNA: TGTGCCAGCAGTACAGGACAGGGGAGGGACGAGCAGTACTTC.